This T cell receptor beta chain was identified in a study of blood T cell repertoires in COVID-19. Turning to the study itself: Some COVID-19 samples were acute and others convalescent; all came from the United States, Italy and Spain. T cells, B-cell-depleted T cells, or PBMCs provided the cDNA or gDNA that served as material.

V lost 6 bases, J lost 3 bases, and 7 bases stayed unmatched. This CDR3 has 15 residues. Germline loops: CDR1 MNHEY, CDR2 SVGEGT. As handled by the study authors: Amplifying reference gene primers gave estimates of nucleated cell counts. The table came from immunoSEQ multiplex PCR; TCRdb's copy has only in-frame clones and leaves some out. V and J calls and clone size are those listed in that table; D and trimming were worked out from the DNA. Seen here are 120,000 or so clones, more than 70% observed once, and the top ten hold 5.5% to 6%. V and J are TRBV6-2 or TRBV6-3 and TRBJ2-2; TRBD1 agrees at 7 bases. This receptor was identified in a man older than 75 with active or convalescent COVID-19. The sequenced sample consisted of peripheral blood. CDR3 DNA sequence: TGTGCCAGCAGCTTCAGGGGGTCGGACACCGGGGAGCTGTTTTTT. Amino acid sequence: CASSFRGSDTGELFF.